Described below is a single T cell receptor beta chain sequence and its context. The sample comes from a study of PD-L1 blockade in urothelial cancer. About the research overall: Between 0 and 3 chemotherapy regimens preceded treatment for each patient. Investigators checked blood 3 weeks (second dose) and 6 weeks after treatment start. Blood samples had a median of approximately 150,000 T cells, 75,000 to 90,000 unique TCRs, and clonality about 0.074.

Metastatic or locally advanced urothelial carcinoma was present in the patients. Profiling relied on immunoSEQ multiplex PCR, and the TCRdb table lists in-frame clones only, not all of them. The sample includes under 55,000 clones, roughly 84% of them seen just once. Specimen: PBMCs, collected around atezolizumab (anti-PD-L1) treatment. This TCR was sampled from a man aged 35-49 years with urothelial cancer.

Written as DNA, the CDR3 is TGTGCCACCAGCACTGGGGCCACGGAAAAACTGTTTTTT. It encodes CATSTGATEKLFF. The chain combines TRBV15 with TRBJ1-4, with D possibly TRBD1 on 5 matching bases. The CDR3 has 13 residues. V lost 4 bases, J lost 8 bases, and 11 bases lay in between. From germline, CDR1 is LNHNV and CDR2 YYDKDF (reference sequence).